A single sample is the source of the 6 T cell receptor beta chains below, sequenced in a study of CD8+ T cells in alopecia areata. cDNA prepared by RNA extraction and subsequent reverse transcription served as the template for sequencing. Only in-frame clones appear in the TCRdb table, and some are missing; sequencing was by immunoSEQ multiplex PCR. The repertoire has approximately 220,000 clones, around two fifths of them found once; the top ten carry just under 0.5%. The treatment: oral pan-JAK inhibitor, 5-10 mg twice daily. Sequencing used CD4+ T cells sorted from blood, obtained between weeks 30 and 35, from a patient treated with tofacitinib. The receptors stem from a human donor with alopecia areata.

The chain links TRBV5-1 to TRBJ1-1, with a weak D call TRBD1 (5 bases). The CDR3 length is 15 residues. CDR1 is SGHRS and CDR2 is YFSETQ in the germline V gene. The V end was cut by 0 bases, the J end by 3 bases, with 12 bases between. For the CDR3, the DNA is TGCGCCAGCAGCTTGGATGGATTGGGGCACACTGAAGCTTTCTTT. Protein sequence: CASSLDGLGHTEAFF.

This clone was counted between two and nine times. This chain uses TRBV27 with TRBJ2-6; TRBD1 is a possible D gene (5 bases). Trimming took 8 bases from V and 3 from J, leaving 11 bases between them. From germline, CDR1 is MNHEY and CDR2 SMNVEV (reference sequence). The CDR3 is 14 residues long. Written as DNA, the CDR3 is TGTGCCAGCTTTGGGGCTGGTGGGGCCAACGTCCTGACTTTC. This sequence encodes CASFGAGGANVLTF.

The chain employs TRBV25-1 and TRBJ1-2; D is ambiguous. CDR3 length: 15 residues. Germline lookup yields CDR1 MGHDK and CDR2 SYGVNS. V was pared by 5 bases and J by 1 base, with 14 bases between. The CDR3 DNA sequence: TGTGCCAGCAGTACAAACAGAGTCCATAACTATGGCTACACCTTC. It codes for CASSTNRVHNYGYTF.

This chain connects TRBV5-6 to TRBJ2-7; 9 nucleotides match TRBD2. The CDR3 consists of 13 residues. CDR1 and CDR2 from the germline V gene are SGHDT and YYEEEE. V was clipped by 5 bases and J by 5 bases; unmatched bases: 5. CDR3 nucleotide sequence: TGTGCCAGCAGTTCCGGGACTAGCAACGAGCAGTACTTC. Protein sequence: CASSSGTSNEQYF.

V and J are TRBV5-1 and TRBJ1-1; no definite D call. Germline V gene data show CDR1 as SGHRS and CDR2 as YFSETQ. The CDR3 loop spans 15 amino acids. Trimming cost V 1 base and J 1 base, with 11 bases left between them. Here the CDR3 DNA reads TGCGCCAGCAGCTTGAACAGCCTATCGAACACTGAAGCTTTCTTT. This translates into CASSLNSLSNTEAFF. Drawing the rest from reference TRBV5-1 and TRBJ1-1, the complete variable domain is KAGVTQTPRYLIKTRGQQVTLSCSPISGHRSVSWYQQTPGQGLQFLFEYFSETQRNKGNFPGRFSGRQFSNSRSEMNVSTLELGDSALYLCASSLNSLSNTEAFFGQGTRLTVV.

In its sample, this clone was seen a few times. The V and J genes are TRBV5-4 and TRBJ2-7, with D hard to call. Germline V gene data show CDR1 as SGHNT and CDR2 as YYREEE (reference sequence). The CDR3 sequence is 13 residues long. V gave up 0 bases and J gave up 5 bases, with 9 bases separating them. In DNA form, the CDR3 reads TGTGCCAGCAGCTTGGCCGGCAGCAACGAGCAGTACTTC. Translating it yields CASSLAGSNEQYF.